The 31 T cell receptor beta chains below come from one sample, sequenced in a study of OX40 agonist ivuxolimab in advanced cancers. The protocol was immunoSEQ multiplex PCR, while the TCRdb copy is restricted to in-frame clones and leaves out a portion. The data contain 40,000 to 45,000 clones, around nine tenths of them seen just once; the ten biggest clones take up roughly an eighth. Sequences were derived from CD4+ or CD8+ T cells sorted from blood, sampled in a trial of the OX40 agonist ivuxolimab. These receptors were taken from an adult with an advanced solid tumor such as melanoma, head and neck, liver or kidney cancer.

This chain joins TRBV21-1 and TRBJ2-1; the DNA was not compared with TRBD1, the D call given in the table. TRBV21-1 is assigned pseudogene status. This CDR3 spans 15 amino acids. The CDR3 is CASSAWDRGYNEQFF. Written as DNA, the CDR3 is TGTGCCAGCAGCGCCTGGGACAGGGGATACAATGAGCAGTTCTTC.

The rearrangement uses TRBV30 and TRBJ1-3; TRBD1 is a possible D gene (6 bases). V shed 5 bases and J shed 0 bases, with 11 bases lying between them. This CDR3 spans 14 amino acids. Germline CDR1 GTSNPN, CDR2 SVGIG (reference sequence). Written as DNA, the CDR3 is TGTGCCTGGTCCACAGGGACCTCTGGAAACACCATATATTTT. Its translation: CAWSTGTSGNTIYF.

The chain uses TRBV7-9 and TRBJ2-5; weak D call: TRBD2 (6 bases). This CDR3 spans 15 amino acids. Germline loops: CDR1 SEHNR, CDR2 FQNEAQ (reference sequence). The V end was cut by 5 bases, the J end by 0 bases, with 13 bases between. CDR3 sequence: CASSPPRGDQETQYF. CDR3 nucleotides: TGTGCCAGCAGCCCGCCTCGCGGGGACCAAGAGACCCAGTACTTC.

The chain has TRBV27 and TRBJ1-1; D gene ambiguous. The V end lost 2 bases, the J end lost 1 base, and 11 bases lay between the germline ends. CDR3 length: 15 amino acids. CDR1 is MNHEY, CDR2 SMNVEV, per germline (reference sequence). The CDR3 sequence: CASSLLGRGNTEAFF. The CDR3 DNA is TGTGCCAGCAGTTTACTCGGACGGGGGAACACTGAAGCTTTCTTT.

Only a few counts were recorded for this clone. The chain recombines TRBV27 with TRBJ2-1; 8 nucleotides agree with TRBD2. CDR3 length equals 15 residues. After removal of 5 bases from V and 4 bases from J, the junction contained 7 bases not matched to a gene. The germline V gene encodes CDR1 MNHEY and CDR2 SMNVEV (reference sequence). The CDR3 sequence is CASSEASGLYNEQFF. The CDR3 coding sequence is TGTGCCAGCAGTGAGGCTAGCGGGCTTTACAATGAGCAGTTCTTC.

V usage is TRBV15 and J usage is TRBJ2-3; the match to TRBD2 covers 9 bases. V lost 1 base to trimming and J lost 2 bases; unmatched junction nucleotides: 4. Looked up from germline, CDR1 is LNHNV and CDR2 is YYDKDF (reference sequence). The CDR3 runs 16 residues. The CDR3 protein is CATSRGSSGATDTQYF. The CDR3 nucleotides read TGTGCCACCAGCAGAGGGTCTAGCGGGGCCACAGATACGCAGTATTTT.

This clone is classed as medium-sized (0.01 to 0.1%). The DNA for the CDR3 is TGTGCCAGCAGTTTATCGATCGGGGTGGACGAGCAGTACTTC. It translates to CASSLSIGVDEQYF. The chain uses TRBV27 and TRBJ2-7, with D possibly matching TRBD2 (5 bases). V was pared by 0 bases and J by 5 bases, with 11 bases between. The CDR3 extends over 14 amino acids. Per germline, CDR1 MNHEY and CDR2 SMNVEV (reference sequence).

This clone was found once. CDR3 DNA: TGTGCCAGCAGCGTTGGTTACTCCTACGAGCAGTACTTC. Amino acid sequence: CASSVGYSYEQYF. The chain combines TRBV9 with TRBJ2-7; D gene uncertain. The CDR3 is 13 amino acids. The V end was cut by 2 bases, the J end by 0 bases, with 6 bases between. Germline CDR1 is SGDLS and CDR2 is YYNGEE.

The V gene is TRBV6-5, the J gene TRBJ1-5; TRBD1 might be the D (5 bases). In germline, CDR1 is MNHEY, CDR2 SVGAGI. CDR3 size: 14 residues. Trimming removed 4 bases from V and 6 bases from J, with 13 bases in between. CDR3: CASSWWGSGQPQHF. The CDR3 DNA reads TGTGCCAGCAGTTGGTGGGGCTCGGGTCAGCCCCAGCATTTT.

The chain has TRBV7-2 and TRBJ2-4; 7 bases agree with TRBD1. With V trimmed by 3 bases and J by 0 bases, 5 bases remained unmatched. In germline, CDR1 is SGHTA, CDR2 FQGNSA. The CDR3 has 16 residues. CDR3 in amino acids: CASSFSTGLAKNIQYF. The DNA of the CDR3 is TGTGCCAGCAGCTTCTCGACAGGGCTAGCCAAAAACATTCAGTACTTC.

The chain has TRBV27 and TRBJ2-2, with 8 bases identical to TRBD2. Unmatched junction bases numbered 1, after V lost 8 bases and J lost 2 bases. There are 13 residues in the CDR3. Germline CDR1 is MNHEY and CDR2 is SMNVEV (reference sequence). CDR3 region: CASGLANTGELFF. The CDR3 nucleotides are TGTGCCAGCGGACTAGCTAACACCGGGGAGCTGTTTTTT.

CDR3 loop: CASSLLGGRGYTF. CDR3 bases: TGTGCCAGCAGCCTCCTCGGAGGCCGAGGCTACACCTTC. This chain links TRBV7-9 with TRBJ1-2; D gene uncertain. Germline CDR1 SEHNR, CDR2 FQNEAQ (reference sequence). Deletions cut 5 bases from V and 8 bases from J, with 15 bases between. CDR3 size: 13 residues.

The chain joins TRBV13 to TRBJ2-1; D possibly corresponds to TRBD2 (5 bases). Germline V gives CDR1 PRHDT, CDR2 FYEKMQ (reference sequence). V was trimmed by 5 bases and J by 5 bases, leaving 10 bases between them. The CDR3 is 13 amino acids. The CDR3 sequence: CASSPDLDNEQFF. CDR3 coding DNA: TGTGCCAGCAGCCCGGACTTGGACAATGAGCAGTTCTTC.

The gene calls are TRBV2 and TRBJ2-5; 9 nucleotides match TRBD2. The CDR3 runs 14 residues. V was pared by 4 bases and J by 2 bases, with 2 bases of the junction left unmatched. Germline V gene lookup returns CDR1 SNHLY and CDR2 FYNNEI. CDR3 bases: TGTGCCAGCAGTGGCGCGGGGGGGCAAGAGACCCAGTACTTC. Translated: CASSGAGGQETQYF.

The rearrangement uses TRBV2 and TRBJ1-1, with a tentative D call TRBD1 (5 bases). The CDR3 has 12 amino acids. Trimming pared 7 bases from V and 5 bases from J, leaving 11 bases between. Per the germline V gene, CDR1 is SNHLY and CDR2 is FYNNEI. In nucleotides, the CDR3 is TGTGCCAGCATGGGACGGCGGACTGAAGCTTTCTTT. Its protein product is CASMGRRTEAFF.

The CDR3, as DNA: TGTGCCAGCAGCGGCGTCTGGTACGAGCAGTACTTC. The encoded protein is CASSGVWYEQYF. This chain joins TRBV14 and TRBJ2-7; D unclear. V shed 5 bases and J shed 4 bases, with 9 bases lying between them. CDR3 length equals 12 residues. Germline CDR1 and CDR2: SGHDN and FVKESK.

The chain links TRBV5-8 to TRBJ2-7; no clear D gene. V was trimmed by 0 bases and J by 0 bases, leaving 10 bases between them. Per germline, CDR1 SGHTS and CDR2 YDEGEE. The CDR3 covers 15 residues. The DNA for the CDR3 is TGTGCCAGCAGCTTGGGACACCTGAGCTCCTACGAGCAGTACTTC. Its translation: CASSLGHLSSYEQYF.

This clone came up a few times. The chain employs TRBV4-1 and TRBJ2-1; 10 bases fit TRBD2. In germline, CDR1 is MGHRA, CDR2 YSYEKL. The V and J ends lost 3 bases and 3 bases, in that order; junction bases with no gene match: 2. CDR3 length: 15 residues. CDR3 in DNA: TGCGCCAGCAGCCACACTAGCGGGAACTACAATGAGCAGTTCTTC. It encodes CASSHTSGNYNEQFF.

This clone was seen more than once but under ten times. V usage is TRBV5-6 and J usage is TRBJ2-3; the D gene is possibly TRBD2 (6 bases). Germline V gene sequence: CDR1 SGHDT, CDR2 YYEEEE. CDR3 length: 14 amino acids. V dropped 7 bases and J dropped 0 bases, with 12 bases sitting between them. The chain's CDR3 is CASDGGASTDTQYF. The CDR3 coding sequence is TGTGCCAGCGACGGCGGGGCTAGCACAGATACGCAGTATTTT.

The chain's CDR3 is CASSQKVGQALSPGAFF. The CDR3 DNA follows: TGCGCCAGCAGCCAAAAGGTGGGGCAGGCCCTTTCCCCTGGAGCTTTCTTT. The chain is built from TRBV4-1 and TRBJ1-1; tentative D call: TRBD1 (5 bases). The germline V gene has CDR1 MGHRA and CDR2 YSYEKL. V shed 2 bases and J shed 10 bases, with 26 bases lying between them. The CDR3 contains 17 residues.

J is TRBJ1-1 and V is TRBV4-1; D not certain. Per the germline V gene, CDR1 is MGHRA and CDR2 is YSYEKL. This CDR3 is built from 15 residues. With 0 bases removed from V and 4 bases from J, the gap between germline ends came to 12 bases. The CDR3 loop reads CASSQDLRETTEAFF. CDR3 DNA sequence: TGCGCCAGCAGCCAAGATCTGCGGGAAACCACTGAAGCTTTCTTT.

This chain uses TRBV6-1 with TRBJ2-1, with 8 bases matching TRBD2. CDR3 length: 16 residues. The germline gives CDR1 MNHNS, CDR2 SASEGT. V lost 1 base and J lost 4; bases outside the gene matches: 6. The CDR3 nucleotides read TGTGCCAGCAGTGAAGGGTGGACTAGCAATTACAATGAGCAGTTCTTC. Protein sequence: CASSEGWTSNYNEQFF.

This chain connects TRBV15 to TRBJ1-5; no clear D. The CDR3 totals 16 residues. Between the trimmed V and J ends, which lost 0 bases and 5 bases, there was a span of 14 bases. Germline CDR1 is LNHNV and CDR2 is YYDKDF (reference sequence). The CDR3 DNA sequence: TGTGCCACCAGCAGAGATTCGAGTACTTCCCATCAGCCCCAGCATTTT. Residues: CATSRDSSTSHQPQHF.

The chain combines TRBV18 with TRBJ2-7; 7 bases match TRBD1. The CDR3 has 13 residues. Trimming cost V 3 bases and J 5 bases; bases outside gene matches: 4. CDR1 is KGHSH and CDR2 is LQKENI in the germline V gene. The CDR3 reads CASSPGQVHEQYF. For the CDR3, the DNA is TGTGCCAGCTCACCCGGACAGGTCCACGAGCAGTACTTC.

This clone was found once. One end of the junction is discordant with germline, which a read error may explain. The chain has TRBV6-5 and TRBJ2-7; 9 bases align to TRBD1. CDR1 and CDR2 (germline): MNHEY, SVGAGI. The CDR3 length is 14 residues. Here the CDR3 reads CASSYQGQGYAQYF. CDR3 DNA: TGTGCCAGCAGTTATCAGGGACAGGGCTACGCGCAGTACTTC.

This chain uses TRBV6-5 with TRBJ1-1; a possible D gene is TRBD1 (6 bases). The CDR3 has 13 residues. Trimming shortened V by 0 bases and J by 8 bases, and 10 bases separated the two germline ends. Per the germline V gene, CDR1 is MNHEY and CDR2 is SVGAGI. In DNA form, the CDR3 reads TGTGCCAGCAGTTACTCCAGACAGGCAGAAGCTTTCTTT. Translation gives CASSYSRQAEAFF.

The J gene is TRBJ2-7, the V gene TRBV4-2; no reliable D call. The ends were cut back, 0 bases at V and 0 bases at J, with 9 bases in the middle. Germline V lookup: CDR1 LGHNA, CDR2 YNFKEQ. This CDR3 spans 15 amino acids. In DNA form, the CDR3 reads TGTGCCAGCAGCCAAGATCCGGGCACCTCCTACGAGCAGTACTTC. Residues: CASSQDPGTSYEQYF.

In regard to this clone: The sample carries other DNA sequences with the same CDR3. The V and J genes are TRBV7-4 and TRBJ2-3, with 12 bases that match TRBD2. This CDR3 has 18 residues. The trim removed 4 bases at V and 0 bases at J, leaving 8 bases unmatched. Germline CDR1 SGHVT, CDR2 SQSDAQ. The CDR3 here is CASSYGLAGSISTDTQYF. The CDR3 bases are TGTGCCAGCAGCTACGGACTAGCGGGGAGTATTAGCACAGATACGCAGTATTTT. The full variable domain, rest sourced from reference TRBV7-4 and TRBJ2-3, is GAGVSQSPRYKVAKRGRDVALRCDSISGHVTLYWYRQTLGQGSEVLTYSQSDAQRDKSGRPSGRFSAERPERSVSTLKIQRTEQGDSAVYLCASSYGLAGSISTDTQYFGPGTRLTVL.

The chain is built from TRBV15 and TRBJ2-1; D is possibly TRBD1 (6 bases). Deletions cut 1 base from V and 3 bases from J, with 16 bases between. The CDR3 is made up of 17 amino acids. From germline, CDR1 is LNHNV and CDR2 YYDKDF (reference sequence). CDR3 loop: CATSRAPKTGYYNEQFF. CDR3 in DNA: TGTGCCACCAGCAGAGCCCCTAAGACAGGCTACTACAATGAGCAGTTCTTC.

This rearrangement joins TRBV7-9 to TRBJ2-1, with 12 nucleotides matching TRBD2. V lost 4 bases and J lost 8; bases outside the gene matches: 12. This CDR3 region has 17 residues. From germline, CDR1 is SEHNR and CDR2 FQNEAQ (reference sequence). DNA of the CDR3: TGTGCCAGCAGCTCCCCACTGACTAGCGGGAGTATCTATGAGCAGTTCTTC. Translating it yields CASSSPLTSGSIYEQFF.

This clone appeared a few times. The CDR3 DNA sequence: TGTGCCAGCAGTTACGGTGGGAGGGCCTACGAGCAGTACTTC. This encodes CASSYGGRAYEQYF. The chain employs TRBV6-6 and TRBJ2-7, with 7 bases fitting TRBD2. V shed 2 bases, J shed 2 bases, and the junction held 3 bases outside the gene matches. The length of the CDR3 is 14 residues. Per germline, CDR1 MNHNY and CDR2 SVGAGI (reference sequence).